Presented here are 11 T cell receptor beta chains from one specimen sequenced in a study of cytomegalovirus exposure and HLA in healthy donors. PCR primers comprised 60 Vbeta and 13 Jbeta primers. Using immunoSEQ multiplex PCR, the repertoire was profiled, and TCRdb retains in-frame clones only, with some absent. Among about 160,000 clones listed, around 80% were seen once. The sequenced sample consisted of PBMCs. The receptors stem from a man in his forties in good health and CMV-seronegative.

The chain recombines TRBV6-1 with TRBJ1-5, with D perhaps matching TRBD1 (5 bases). This CDR3 comprises 12 residues. Germline V gene data show CDR1 as MNHNS and CDR2 as SASEGT. Trimming stripped 4 bases from V and 5 bases from J, with 6 bases between. CDR3 sequence reads: CASSGGDQPQHF. The CDR3, as DNA: TGTGCCAGCAGTGGGGGGGATCAGCCCCAGCATTTT.

The V and J genes are TRBV19 and TRBJ1-5, with TRBD1 matching over 8 bases. Per germline, CDR1 LNHDA and CDR2 SQIVND (reference sequence). The CDR3 runs 13 residues. After removal of 4 bases from V and 5 bases from J, the junction contained 1 base not matched to a gene. The CDR3 here is CASSTTGDQPQHF. CDR3 in DNA: TGTGCCAGTAGTACGACAGGGGATCAGCCCCAGCATTTT.

This chain joins TRBV11-2 and TRBJ2-7, with 8 bases aligning to TRBD1. The CDR3 has 13 residues. V shed 10 bases and J 1 base; nucleotides not matched to a gene: 6. Per the germline V gene, CDR1 is SGHAT and CDR2 is FQNNGV. CDR3 nucleotide sequence: TGTGCCACAGCTCAGGGGGCGTCCTACGAGCAGTACTTC. Translation gives CATAQGASYEQYF.

This chain joins TRBV5-1 and TRBJ2-1; 13 positions agree with TRBD2. The CDR3 loop spans 16 amino acids. Per germline, CDR1 SGHRS and CDR2 YFSETQ. The trim removed 4 bases at V and 10 bases at J, leaving 11 bases unmatched. The CDR3 DNA reads TGCGCCAGCAGCGCCGGACTAGCGGGAGCCCGAGAGGAGCAGTTCTTC. It translates to CASSAGLAGAREEQFF.

The gene calls are TRBV5-1 and TRBJ2-7, with TRBD1 identical over 9 bases. The CDR3 totals 15 residues. Germline CDR1 and CDR2: SGHRS and YFSETQ. V gave up 3 bases and J gave up 6 bases; unmatched junction bases: 10. The DNA of the CDR3 is TGCGCCAGCAGCTCACAGGGGGCGGTTATGGGCGAGCAGTACTTC. Residues: CASSSQGAVMGEQYF.

CDR3 residues: CASSLMLPQSNTEAFF. In nucleotides, the CDR3 is TGTGCCAGCAGCTTGATGTTGCCCCAGTCGAACACTGAAGCTTTCTTT. The V and J genes are TRBV5-6 and TRBJ1-1, with no clear D. Germline assignment: CDR1 SGHDT and CDR2 YYEEEE. The CDR3 spans 16 residues. Trimming took off 1 base at V and 1 base at J, with 14 bases between the two ends.

This rearrangement joins TRBV19 to TRBJ2-7, with 10 bases lining up with TRBD2. Germline CDR1 is LNHDA and CDR2 is SQIVND (reference sequence). J was trimmed by 1 base and V by 3 bases; bases with no gene match: 6. CDR3 length equals 16 residues. CDR3 protein: CASSISTSGKSYEQYF. The CDR3 DNA is TGTGCCAGTAGTATTTCTACTAGCGGGAAGTCCTACGAGCAGTACTTC.

The chain employs TRBV6-1 and TRBJ2-3; TRBD2 matches at 12 bases. The V gene's germline CDR1 is MNHNS and CDR2 SASEGT. There are 16 residues in the CDR3. With 4 bases clipped from V and 2 bases from J, the junction kept 4 bases outside the gene matches. This CDR3 is CASSGTSGRSTDTQYF. Written as DNA, the CDR3 is TGTGCCAGCAGTGGTACTAGCGGGAGGTCCACAGATACGCAGTATTTT.

The V gene is TRBV15, the J gene TRBJ2-6; 8 bases align to TRBD1. Losses at the gene ends were 1 base for V and 4 bases for J; bases not matched to a gene: 3. The germline gives CDR1 LNHNV, CDR2 YYDKDF (reference sequence). CDR3 size: 16 residues. Here the CDR3 DNA reads TGTGCCACCAGCAGAGCGACAGGGGCCGGGGCCAACGTCCTGACTTTC. Protein sequence: CATSRATGAGANVLTF.

The chain has TRBV9 and TRBJ2-6; TRBD2 agrees at 12 bases. Germline V CDR1 and CDR2: SGDLS, YYNGEE. The V segment lost 0 bases and the J segment 0 bases; nucleotides outside the gene matches: 7. The CDR3 is made up of 20 amino acids. CDR3: CASSVAGTSGYSSGANVLTF. DNA of the CDR3: TGTGCCAGCAGCGTAGCCGGGACTAGCGGGTATAGCTCTGGGGCCAACGTCCTGACTTTC.

This chain uses TRBV27 with TRBJ2-2; D unclear. CDR3 length: 12 amino acids. Per germline, CDR1 MNHEY and CDR2 SMNVEV (reference sequence). The V gene lost 6 bases and the J gene lost 1 base, with 3 bases spanning the gap. The CDR3 protein is CASRRNTGELFF. In DNA form, the CDR3 reads TGTGCCAGCAGGCGGAACACCGGGGAGCTGTTTTTT.